This is a list of T cell receptor beta chains from one sample in a study of human T cells and chemical hapten exposure. MiXCR, run by TCRdb on the RACE reads, gives a single entry per CDR3 protein. The data contain 360,000 or so distinct CDR3 sequences, nearly 6.5% of them singletons. This specimen consisted of whole blood, obtained in connection with sensitization to the hapten diphenylcyclopropenone (DPC). The receptors were gathered from a woman under 30 with alopecia areata. Some clones in this sample may be carry-over from other donors' samples. Both conserved end residues are part of each CDR3. Each record gives: CDR3 length, D gene, V gene, J gene, CDR3 protein. A D gene is named only where the DNA matches it firmly.

14	NA	TRBV7-3	TRBJ1-1	CASSLDMTDTEAFF
13	NA	TRBV27	TRBJ1-2	CASSFLTTHGYTF
14	NA	TRBV5-4	TRBJ2-1	CASSLDGFRNEQFF
12	NA	TRBV12-3/TRBV12-4	TRBJ1-3	CASSPGTDTIYF
13	TRBD1	TRBV13	TRBJ2-7	CASSNRGPGEQYF
12	NA	TRBV20-1	TRBJ1-1	CSARIRTTEAFF
17	TRBD2	TRBV7-3	TRBJ2-1	CASSSSSGTSGYNEQFF
12	TRBD1	TRBV10-3	TRBJ1-2	CAISAQGEGYTF
14	NA	TRBV15	TRBJ2-5	CATSRPMREETQYF
17	TRBD1	TRBV4-3	TRBJ1-3	CASSHQTGGLAGNTIYF
17	TRBD2	TRBV5-4	TRBJ2-3	CASSSRLAGDGTDTQYF
14	NA	TRBV14	TRBJ1-1	CASSRRLMNTEAFF
14	NA	TRBV20-1	TRBJ1-1	CSANSRGHGTEAFF
15	NA	TRBV9	TRBJ1-6	CASSVESGPGAPLHF
16	NA	TRBV12-3/TRBV12-4	TRBJ1-4	CASKPGHPTTNEKLFF
12	NA	TRBV27	TRBJ2-7	CASSLVRDEQYF
16	NA	TRBV18	TRBJ1-1	CASSLRDIHMGVEAFF